The T cell receptor beta chain under discussion was sequenced for a study of T cell responses to AZD1222 COVID-19 vaccine (dated by TCRdb to the early 2020s). Looking at the study overall: TCR sequencing was performed for some 250 trial participants, of whom about 200 were given two doses of AZD1222 and some 25 were given two doses of MenACWY control vaccine. Trial participants were enrolled by age into 18-55, 56-69 and 70-plus year subgroups, with about 150, 28 and 57 TCR-sequenced participants respectively. Results and caveats for the whole study, not just this receptor: After two AZD1222 doses, spike-specific TCR breadth and depth were significantly higher than at day 0 and than in MenACWY recipients. Because no day 14 peak-response samples were available, repertoires were characterized only after the peak T cell response. The 56-69-year group was small, and its depth increase did not reach significance, likely because of low power. Only six AZD1222 recipients were SARS-CoV-2 seropositive at baseline, limiting conclusions about previously exposed vaccinees. Participants were mostly white British and included more females than males, and it was suggested by the authors that clonal diversity may have been underestimated. Epitopes outside the regions mutated in the B.1.351 and B.1.1.7 variants were reportedly recognized by nearly half of the unique spike-specific TCRs. CD4 TCRs associated with the vaccine covered the entire spike protein, and the dominant responses were in regions 160-218 and 743-854.

On this clone: Its recognized antigen is unknown. No per-base quality is available; no much larger clone lies one base away.

The time point label of this sample denotes: about 28 days (+/-7) after the second vaccine dose. Explained via the paper, the treatment or condition label denotes: meningococcal conjugate vaccine given as trial control. Vaccinee samples came from UK trials COV001 and COV002, including a single-blind randomized controlled phase 2/3 trial of AZD1222 (ChAdOx1 nCoV-19) in healthy adults. Trial participant PBMC samples were collected at day 0 and day 28 after the second dose for TCRbeta chain sequencing. Including cysteine and phenylalanine, the CDR3 has 13 amino acids. The sequence is cut down to CDR3 DNA, 39 bases in frame from base 1. The germline ends are 11 bases apart after V is trimmed by 6 bases and J by 3 bases. CDR1 and CDR2 (KGHSY, FQNENV) derive from the germline V gene. The CDR3 regions of human TCRbeta chains were analyzed by immunosequencing. As for how the authors treated the data: TCRs in the repertoires were compared against a reference library of SARS-CoV-2-specific TCRs that had been generated with the MIRA antigen-specificity platform. Breadth was defined as the fraction of unique TCRs that were SARS-CoV-2-associated. Depth was defined as the fraction of total T cells that were SARS-CoV-2-associated. Each spike-specific TCR was assigned to its reactive spike region and to a CD4 or CD8 class using the MIRA data. Log10-transformed breadth and depth values were compared by one-way ANOVA with Sidak's multiple comparisons tests. Here the immuneACCESS table is served through TCRdb, limited to in-frame sequences with V and J called. Missing clones are a known gap in these copies; in checked studies unresolved V genes cover under half, and the rest lacks a known reason. D and trimming come from the DNA, and the V and J calls and clone size come from that table. The table for this sample lists some 180,000 clones; around 93% of them were counted only once. 1% of the sample is in the top ten clones.

This chain is built from TRBV16 and TRBJ1-2; the D gene is unclear. Material: peripheral blood, obtained 28 days after the second dose of the MenACWY control vaccine. The source of this sequence is an adult who received the MenACWY meningococcal vaccine as a control. CDR3 protein: CASSRVNHYGYTF. The base sequence is TGTGCCAGCAGTCGCGTGAATCACTATGGCTACACCTTC.